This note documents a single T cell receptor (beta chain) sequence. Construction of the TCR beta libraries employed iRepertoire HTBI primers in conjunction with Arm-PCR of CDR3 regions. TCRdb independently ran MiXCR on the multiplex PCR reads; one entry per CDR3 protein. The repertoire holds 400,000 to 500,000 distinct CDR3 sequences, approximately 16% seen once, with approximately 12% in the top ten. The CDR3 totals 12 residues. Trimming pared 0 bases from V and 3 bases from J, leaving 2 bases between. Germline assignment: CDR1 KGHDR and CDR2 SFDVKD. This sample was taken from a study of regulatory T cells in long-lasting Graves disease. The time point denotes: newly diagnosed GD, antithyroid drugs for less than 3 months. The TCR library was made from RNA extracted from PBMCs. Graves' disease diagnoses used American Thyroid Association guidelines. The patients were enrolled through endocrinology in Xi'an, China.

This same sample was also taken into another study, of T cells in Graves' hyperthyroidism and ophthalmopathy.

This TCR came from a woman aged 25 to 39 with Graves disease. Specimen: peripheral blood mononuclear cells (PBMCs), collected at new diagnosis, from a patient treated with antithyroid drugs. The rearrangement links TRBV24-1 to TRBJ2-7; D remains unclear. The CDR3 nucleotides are TGTGCCACCAGTGATTTGGGCTACGAGCAGTACTTC. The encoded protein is CATSDLGYEQYF.